Each of the 26 T cell receptor beta chains below was sequenced from the same sample in a study of early T cells in non-severe SARS-CoV-2 infection. TCRdb processed the 5' RACE reads anew with MiXCR; each CDR3 protein has one entry. Of 65,000 to 95,000 distinct CDR3 sequences listed, less than 20% are singletons. The specimen sequenced was whole blood. These receptors were obtained from an adult who was a healthcare worker with PCR-confirmed SARS-CoV-2 infection or an uninfected control (not recorded which).

The chain uses TRBV30 and TRBJ2-7; unclear D gene. CDR1 is GTSNPN and CDR2 is SVGIG in the germline V gene (reference sequence). With 8 bases removed from V and 2 bases from J, the gap between germline ends came to 13 bases. CDR3 size: 12 residues. CDR3 DNA: TGTGCCGGACGGATCGGACCCTACGAGCAGTACTTC. Its translation: CAGRIGPYEQYF.

The chain couples TRBV21-1 to TRBJ2-1; the table names TRBD1, a call not compared with the DNA. TRBV21-1 is noted as a pseudogene. The CDR3 spans 15 residues. CDR3 residues: CASTASGTPNNEQFF. The CDR3, as DNA: TGTGCCAGCACCGCCAGCGGAACCCCCAACAATGAGCAGTTCTTC.

This rearrangement joins TRBV7-9 to TRBJ2-2; D may be TRBD1 (5 bases). CDR1 and CDR2 from the germline V gene are SEHNR and FQNEAQ (reference sequence). V was shortened by 8 bases and J by 0 bases, with 10 bases between the two germline ends. The CDR3 spans 14 residues. The CDR3: CASYTRANTGELFF. The CDR3 bases are TGTGCCAGCTATACCAGGGCGAACACCGGGGAGCTGTTTTTT.

Concerning this clonotype: A junction end diverges from the germline sequence, so it may reflect a read error. The J gene is TRBJ2-7, the V gene TRBV18; D might be TRBD2 (6 bases). The CDR3 extends over 14 amino acids. Germline V gene lookup returns CDR1 KGHSH and CDR2 LQKENI. The CDR3 loop reads CASSPPSVPYEQYF. The CDR3 coding sequence is TGTGCCAGCTCCCCACCTAGCGTTCCCTACGAGCAGTACTTC.

This clonotype was detected only a few times. The chain links TRBV27 to TRBJ2-6, with a weak D call TRBD2 (6 bases). Germline assignment: CDR1 MNHEY and CDR2 SMNVEV (reference sequence). The CDR3 has 16 residues. Trimming stripped 10 bases from V and 0 bases from J, with 16 bases between. The CDR3 nucleotides read TGTGCCACCGGAATTCGGGGGATCTCTGGGGCCAACGTCCTGACTTTC. Translated: CATGIRGISGANVLTF.

This clonotype was picked up a small number of times. The V call is TRBV9, the J call TRBJ2-1; 11 nucleotides line up with TRBD2. This CDR3 has 13 residues. V trimming: 3 bases; J trimming: 14 bases; junction bases outside the gene matches: 7. CDR1 SGDLS and CDR2 YYNGEE come from the germline V gene. The CDR3 bases are TGTGCCAGCAGCGCCCGACTAGCGGGGAACGAGTTCTTC. Protein: CASSARLAGNEFF.

This chain links TRBV5-4 with TRBJ1-1; TRBD1 might be the D (5 bases). The CDR3 extends over 13 amino acids. Germline values: CDR1 SGHNT, CDR2 YYREEE (reference sequence). V lost 2 bases to trimming and J lost 6 bases, with 11 bases between them. CDR3 in DNA: TGTGCCAGCAGCTTCCCGGGACCGGCTGAAGCTTTCTTT. The encoded protein is CASSFPGPAEAFF.

This chain links TRBV7-2 with TRBJ2-1; TRBD1 matches 9 bases. The CDR3 covers 13 residues. V shed 5 bases and J 7 bases; nucleotides not matched to a gene: 3. Looked up from germline, CDR1 is SGHTA and CDR2 is FQGNSA. The CDR3 loop reads CASSLGQGNEQFF. In DNA, the CDR3 is TGTGCCAGCAGCCTGGGACAGGGAAATGAGCAGTTCTTC.

V and J are TRBV7-9 and TRBJ1-2; D possibly corresponds to TRBD1 (5 bases). The CDR3 runs 17 residues. Trimming left V 0 bases short and J 3 bases short, with 17 bases between. Germline V gives CDR1 SEHNR, CDR2 FQNEAQ (reference sequence). CDR3 protein: CASSLALQPVGDYGYTF. CDR3 DNA: TGTGCCAGCAGCTTAGCGCTACAACCGGTAGGGGACTATGGCTACACCTTC.

This clonotype was counted ten times or more. V usage is TRBV18 and J usage is TRBJ2-3; the D is unclear. CDR1 and CDR2 (germline): KGHSH, LQKENI. V was pared by 1 base and J by 8 bases, with 7 bases between. This CDR3 is built from 12 residues. The CDR3 nucleotides are TGTGCCAGCTCACCACGGGTCGGTACGCAGTATTTT. Residues: CASSPRVGTQYF.

Ten or more counts support this clonotype. The chain has TRBV3-1 and TRBJ2-2, with D tentatively TRBD1 (6 bases). Germline V gene sequence: CDR1 LGHDT, CDR2 YNNKEL (reference sequence). With 4 bases removed from V and 4 bases from J, the gap between germline ends came to 10 bases. The CDR3 sequence is 14 residues long. Written as DNA, the CDR3 is TGTGCCAGCAGCCCGGGACACTCCACCGGGGAGCTGTTTTTT. Encoded protein: CASSPGHSTGELFF.

The sample holds a few counts of this clonotype. The chain carries TRBV11-3 and TRBJ1-2; D is ambiguous. The CDR3 extends over 14 amino acids. V was pared by 1 base and J by 3 bases, with 9 bases between. Per germline, CDR1 SGHNT and CDR2 YENEEA. The CDR3 region is CASSLGSGDYGYTF. The CDR3 nucleotides read TGTGCCAGCAGCTTAGGTTCCGGGGACTATGGCTACACCTTC.

This clonotype was found a few times. This rearrangement joins TRBV9 to TRBJ1-3; weak D call: TRBD1 (5 bases). The CDR3 spans 17 residues. Germline V CDR1 and CDR2: SGDLS, YYNGEE. The V end lost 4 bases, the J end lost 0 bases, and 17 bases lay between the germline ends. CDR3 residues: CASSLRDGVRSGNTIYF. As DNA, the CDR3 is TGTGCCAGCAGCCTTCGGGACGGAGTGCGCTCTGGAAACACCATATATTTT.

The chain employs TRBV20-1 and TRBJ2-5, with 9 bases that match TRBD1. J gave up 3 bases and V 4 bases, and 9 bases lay outside the gene matches. The CDR3 runs 15 residues. Germline CDR1 and CDR2: DFQATT and SNEGSKA (reference sequence). The CDR3: CSATRTGTGKETQYF. CDR3 coding DNA: TGCAGTGCTACCAGAACCGGGACAGGGAAAGAGACCCAGTACTTC.

This clonotype was seen only a few times. This chain connects TRBV24-1 to TRBJ2-1; 8 bases map to TRBD1. V was clipped by 3 bases and J by 5 bases; unmatched bases: 5. CDR1 is KGHDR, CDR2 SFDVKD, per germline. The CDR3 is made up of 15 amino acids. The CDR3 here is CATSDPGQGDNEQFF. The DNA for the CDR3 is TGTGCCACCAGTGATCCAGGACAGGGCGACAATGAGCAGTTCTTC.

In this sample, this clonotype turned up many times. This chain connects TRBV12-3 or TRBV12-4 to TRBJ1-4; D unresolved. This CDR3 contains 11 residues. Trimming stripped 7 bases from V and 8 bases from J, with 8 bases between. For the CDR3, the DNA is TGTGCCAGCACCCAAGGGGAAAAACTGTTTTTT. It specifies CASTQGEKLFF.

The chain combines TRBV5-6 with TRBJ1-5; D is possibly TRBD1 (5 bases). The CDR3 loop spans 15 amino acids. Trimming removed 4 bases at V and 7 bases at J, with 18 bases between. CDR1 is SGHDT and CDR2 is YYEEEE in the germline V gene. CDR3: CASSTRRGGGQPQHF. The CDR3 DNA follows: TGTGCCAGCAGCACTCGGAGGGGAGGAGGGCAGCCCCAGCATTTT.

This clonotype was detected a few times. The rearrangement links TRBV6-1 to TRBJ1-5; TRBD1 matches 11 bases. Trimming took 7 bases from V and 4 from J; bases not matched to a gene: 6. This CDR3 has 15 amino acids. Germline V gene sequence: CDR1 MNHNS, CDR2 SASEGT. Here the CDR3 DNA reads TGTGCCAGCACCCGGGACAGGGGGTATAATCAGCCCCAGCATTTT. Translation: CASTRDRGYNQPQHF.

This clonotype is labeled medium-sized. The chain uses TRBV6-8 and TRBJ1-3; TRBD1 agrees at 7 bases. The CDR3 has 14 amino acids. Per germline, CDR1 MNHGY and CDR2 SAAAGT. Trimming removed 11 bases from V and 0 bases from J; junction bases left unmatched: 7. The CDR3 loop reads CAPRGQDSGNTIYF. CDR3 nucleotide sequence: TGTGCCCCGCGTGGACAGGACTCTGGAAACACCATATATTTT.

The chain employs TRBV7-3 and TRBJ2-5, with D uncertain. Germline V lookup: CDR1 SGHTA, CDR2 FQGTGA. V lost 2 bases, J lost 5 bases, and 9 bases lay in between. CDR3 size: 13 residues. CDR3 sequence: CASSLSLGETQYF. DNA for the CDR3: TGTGCCAGCAGCTTATCCCTGGGGGAGACCCAGTACTTC.

This clonotype appeared a few times. The chain combines TRBV5-1 with TRBJ2-3; perhaps TRBD2 as D (6 bases). Germline V CDR1 and CDR2: SGHRS, YFSETQ. The CDR3 spans 14 residues. V lost 4 bases to trimming and J lost 1 base, with 10 bases between them. CDR3 nucleotide sequence: TGCGCCAGCAGCCCGGGGGACCGCACAGATACGCAGTATTTT. As protein: CASSPGDRTDTQYF. Together with reference TRBV5-1 and TRBJ2-3, the CDR3 gives the full variable domain: KAGVTQTPRYLIKTRGQQVTLSCSPISGHRSVSWYQQTPGQGLQFLFEYFSETQRNKGNFPGRFSGRQFSNSRSEMNVSTLELGDSALYLCASSPGDRTDTQYFGPGTRLTVL.

The chain recombines TRBV6-5 with TRBJ2-2, with D tentatively TRBD1 (5 bases). V gave up 7 bases and J gave up 6 bases, with 9 bases separating them. This CDR3 region has 12 residues. Germline-derived CDR1 and CDR2 are MNHEY and SVGAGI. DNA for the CDR3: TGTGCCAGCACTCCAGGGTCCGGGGAGCTGTTTTTT. Translating it yields CASTPGSGELFF.

This clonotype has just a few counts. V is TRBV12-3 or TRBV12-4 and J is TRBJ1-5; 10 bases are a match to TRBD1. This CDR3 has 16 amino acids. V shed 5 bases, J shed 4 bases, and the junction held 8 bases outside the gene matches. CDR3 region: CASSTRTGGVNQPQHF. CDR3 nucleotides: TGTGCCAGCAGTACCCGGACAGGGGGTGTAAATCAGCCCCAGCATTTT.

V and J are TRBV7-8 and TRBJ1-5; TRBD1 matches at 7 bases. In germline, CDR1 is SGHVS, CDR2 FQNEAQ. Trimming cost V 5 bases and J 0 bases; bases outside gene matches: 13. The CDR3 runs 18 residues. The CDR3 DNA follows: TGTGCCAGCAGCCCTGCCACAGGGGCTGTGCCTAGCAATCAGCCCCAGCATTTT. This translates into CASSPATGAVPSNQPQHF. Full variable domain (rest looked up from reference TRBV7-8 and TRBJ1-5): GAGVSQSPRYKVAKRGQDVALRCDPISGHVSLFWYQQALGQGPEFLTYFQNEAQLDKSGLPSDRFFAERPEGSVSTLKIQRTQQEDSAVYLCASSPATGAVPSNQPQHFGDGTRLSIL.

This clonotype showed up just a few times. This chain connects TRBV5-1 to TRBJ2-1, with D perhaps given as TRBD1 or TRBD2 (5 bases each). The CDR3 spans 18 residues. Germline values: CDR1 SGHRS, CDR2 YFSETQ. V dropped 3 bases and J dropped 0 bases, with 19 bases sitting between them. The CDR3: CASSWPRGTASSYNEQFF. In DNA, the CDR3 is TGCGCCAGCAGCTGGCCAAGAGGGACGGCCAGCTCCTACAATGAGCAGTTCTTC.

For this clonotype: At one end the junction does not follow the germline gene, possibly because of a read error. This chain joins TRBV7-2 and TRBJ2-2; 11 bases agree with TRBD2. This CDR3 spans 15 amino acids. In germline, CDR1 is SGHTA, CDR2 FQGNSA. CDR3 in amino acids: CTSSIAGGPTGELFF. CDR3 coding DNA: TGTACCAGCAGCATAGCGGGAGGGCCCACCGGGGAGCTGTTTTTT.